This note documents a single TCR beta chain sequence. The data were taken from a study of blood T cell repertoires in COVID-19. Whole-study context: Italy, Spain and the United States were the sources of the convalescent and acute COVID-19 samples.

Authors' processing steps: Reference gene primer amplification in the assay estimated nucleated cell counts. Profiled with immunoSEQ multiplex PCR; TCRdb holds only in-frame clones, not every one. The V and J calls and clone size were taken over from that table, and D and trimming were inferred from the DNA. The data contain a few hundred thousand clones, 65% to 90% of them singletons. Germline V gives CDR1 MNHNY, CDR2 SVGAGI (reference sequence). The J segment lost 3 bases and the V segment lost 5 bases, leaving 5 bases of the junction unmatched. The CDR3 sequence is 15 residues long. Sequences were obtained from peripheral blood. This receptor was obtained from a man aged 50 to 59 with acute or convalescent COVID-19. The rearrangement joins TRBV6-6 to TRBJ2-1, with 9 positions matching TRBD1. The CDR3 spells CASSTGTGLYNEQFF. In nucleotides, the CDR3 is TGTGCCAGCAGTACCGGGACAGGGCTCTACAATGAGCAGTTCTTC.